The 29 T cell receptor beta chains in this list originate from one sample, sequenced in a study of cytotoxic CD8 clonotypes in ibrutinib-treated CLL. TCRdb's table, derived via immunoSEQ multiplex PCR, lists solely in-frame clones and lacks some. This sample has about 140,000 clones, with approximately 90% found just once. The sequences come from PBMCs, collected after 12 months of ibrutinib treatment. These receptors were obtained from a human donor with chronic lymphocytic leukemia.

The chain links TRBV7-8 to TRBJ2-6, with unresolved D. Germline CDR1 is SGHVS and CDR2 is FQNEAQ. V was cut by 5 bases and J by 2 bases, with 19 bases left in between. The CDR3 runs to 18 residues. The CDR3 DNA follows: TGTGCCAGCAGCCCCGCTGCCGCCGAAGAAGCTGGGGCCAACGTCCTGACTTTC. Encoded protein: CASSPAAAEEAGANVLTF.

V is TRBV10-1 and J is TRBJ1-1; D is unresolved. Trimming shortened V by 3 bases and J by 11 bases, and 19 bases separated the two germline ends. Per the germline V gene, CDR1 is WNHNN and CDR2 is SYGVQD (reference sequence). This CDR3 spans 14 amino acids. In DNA, the CDR3 is TGCGCCAGCAGTGAAAGTTCGGGTCTCTCGAGGGCTTTCTTT. Encoded protein: CASSESSGLSRAFF.

The V and J genes are TRBV28 and TRBJ2-5; 12 bases agree with TRBD2. CDR1 and CDR2 from the germline V gene are MDHEN and SYDVKM. This CDR3 spans 15 amino acids. V gave up 5 bases and J gave up 1 base; unmatched junction bases: 2. This CDR3 reads CASSGLAGFQETQYF. The CDR3 coding sequence is TGTGCCAGCAGTGGACTAGCGGGATTCCAAGAGACCCAGTACTTC. Complete variable domain (other parts from reference TRBV28 and TRBJ2-5): DVKVTQSSRYLVKRTGEKVFLECVQDMDHENMFWYRQDPGLGLRLIYFSYDVKMKEKGDIPEGYSVSREKKERFSLILESASTNQTSMYLCASSGLAGFQETQYFGPGTRLLVL.

The V and J genes are TRBV11-2 and TRBJ1-4; perhaps TRBD1 as D (6 bases). The CDR3 is 16 amino acids. Germline loops: CDR1 SGHAT, CDR2 FQNNGV. Between the trimmed V and J ends, which lost 5 bases and 7 bases, there was a span of 20 bases. CDR3: CASSQHLRGALEKLFF. The CDR3 coding sequence is TGTGCCAGCAGCCAACACCTTCGGGGGGCGCTTGAAAAACTGTTTTTT.

The chain has TRBV30 and TRBJ2-2; 10 bases match TRBD2. V dropped 5 bases and J dropped 6; count of bases not matched to a gene: 3. Germline V gene sequence: CDR1 GTSNPN, CDR2 SVGIG (reference sequence). The CDR3 spans 13 residues. The CDR3: CAWGTSEPGELFF. CDR3 bases: TGTGCCTGGGGGACTAGCGAGCCCGGGGAGCTGTTTTTT.

This chain connects TRBV6-4 to TRBJ1-1; tentatively, D is TRBD1 (6 bases). CDR3 length: 15 residues. With 0 bases removed from V and 1 base from J, the gap between germline ends came to 9 bases. The germline CDR1 and CDR2 sequences are MRHNA and SNTAGT. CDR3 loop: CASSDSRGANTEAFF. In nucleotides, the CDR3 is TGTGCCAGCAGTGACTCGCGGGGGGCGAACACTGAAGCTTTCTTT.

V gene TRBV5-1 combines with J gene TRBJ2-1, with D unclear. CDR1 and CDR2 (germline): SGHRS, YFSETQ. The V gene lost 3 bases and the J gene lost 10 bases, with 8 bases spanning the gap. CDR3 size: 11 residues. The chain's CDR3 is CASSSAIEQFF. The DNA for the CDR3 is TGCGCCAGCAGCTCCGCTATAGAGCAGTTCTTC. The complete variable domain, with remaining parts taken from reference TRBV5-1 and TRBJ2-1, reads KAGVTQTPRYLIKTRGQQVTLSCSPISGHRSVSWYQQTPGQGLQFLFEYFSETQRNKGNFPGRFSGRQFSNSRSEMNVSTLELGDSALYLCASSSAIEQFFGPGTRLTVL.

The chain employs TRBV29-1 and TRBJ2-7; the D is unclear. The ends were cut back, 0 bases at V and 0 bases at J, with 6 bases in the middle. This CDR3 contains 13 residues. Germline CDR1 is SQVTM and CDR2 is ANQGSEA. CDR3 nucleotide sequence: TGCAGCGTTGAAGATGAGGACTCCTACGAGCAGTACTTC. This encodes CSVEDEDSYEQYF.

V and J are TRBV25-1 and TRBJ2-5; D gene uncertain. This CDR3 is 13 amino acids long. Trimming left V 6 bases short and J 0 bases short, with 8 bases between. Germline assignment: CDR1 MGHDK and CDR2 SYGVNS. The CDR3 sequence: CASRGKNQETQYF. CDR3 coding DNA: TGTGCCAGCAGGGGGAAGAACCAAGAGACCCAGTACTTC.

This clone was seen a handful of times. The CDR3 loop reads CASISTSYPYEQYF. The CDR3 bases are TGCGCCAGCATATCGACTAGCTACCCCTACGAGCAGTACTTC. The chain links TRBV5-1 to TRBJ2-7; 7 nucleotides line up with TRBD2. The CDR3 has 14 residues. Germline lookup yields CDR1 SGHRS and CDR2 YFSETQ. V lost 6 bases to trimming and J lost 2 bases; unmatched junction nucleotides: 8.

J is TRBJ2-3 and V is TRBV7-2; the match to TRBD2 covers 12 bases. The trim removed 5 bases at V and 4 bases at J, leaving 4 bases unmatched. This CDR3 is built from 15 residues. The germline gives CDR1 SGHTA, CDR2 FQGNSA. CDR3 DNA: TGTGCCAGCAGCGCAAGACTAGCGGGAGCAGATACGCAGTATTTT. Translating gives CASSARLAGADTQYF.

CDR3 sequence (DNA): TGCGCCAGCAGCTTGGCAGGTAGCGGGAGCTACGAGCAGTACTTC. Amino acids: CASSLAGSGSYEQYF. This chain connects TRBV5-1 to TRBJ2-7; 9 bases agree with TRBD2. CDR1 and CDR2 from the germline V gene are SGHRS and YFSETQ. This CDR3 has 15 amino acids. The junction had 4 bases not matched to a gene; V was cut back by 0 bases and J by 3 bases.

The chain couples TRBV7-6 to TRBJ1-1; D gene uncertain. Germline V CDR1 and CDR2: SGHVS, FNYEAQ. The V end lost 2 bases, the J end lost 4 bases, and 11 bases lay between the germline ends. The CDR3 consists of 14 residues. The CDR3: CASSLKFVSTEAFF. The CDR3 nucleotides read TGTGCCAGCAGCTTAAAGTTCGTATCCACTGAAGCTTTCTTT.

This rearrangement joins TRBV11-3 to TRBJ2-1; D is perhaps TRBD1 (5 bases). V was trimmed by 4 bases and J by 5 bases, leaving 15 bases between them. Germline loops: CDR1 SGHNT, CDR2 YENEEA. There are 15 residues in the CDR3. The CDR3 spells CASSWDGQRDNEQFF. CDR3 nucleotides: TGTGCCAGCAGCTGGGATGGACAAAGGGACAATGAGCAGTTCTTC.

This clone was counted a single time. This chain joins TRBV7-9 and TRBJ2-1; D is unclear. This CDR3 region has 15 residues. V dropped 0 bases and J dropped 6 bases, with 12 bases sitting between them. Germline assignment: CDR1 SEHNR and CDR2 FQNEAQ (reference sequence). In nucleotides, the CDR3 is TGTGCCAGCAGCTTAGCCCTGACGAATACCAATGAGCAGTTCTTC. Translation: CASSLALTNTNEQFF.

The rearrangement joins TRBV30 to TRBJ1-3; possibly TRBD1 for D (5 bases). Per germline, CDR1 GTSNPN and CDR2 SVGIG (reference sequence). Trimming left V 8 bases short and J 0 bases short, with 11 bases between. The CDR3 has 13 amino acids. This CDR3 reads CAHGQLSGNTIYF. As DNA, the CDR3 is TGTGCCCACGGACAACTCTCTGGAAACACCATATATTTT.

This sequence joins TRBV4-3 and TRBJ2-7; the D gene is possibly TRBD2 (6 bases). Deletions cut 1 base from V and 0 bases from J, with 13 bases between. The length of the CDR3 is 16 residues. The germline CDR1 and CDR2 sequences are LGHNA and YSLEER. CDR3 residues: CASSQGTGVSSYEQYF. The CDR3 region has the DNA TGCGCCAGCAGCCAAGGAACGGGGGTTTCCTCCTACGAGCAGTACTTC.

This clone was seen a single time. This chain connects TRBV5-1 to TRBJ2-3; the D call may be TRBD1 or TRBD2 (5 bases each). Trimming left V 6 bases short and J 2 bases short, with 16 bases between. The CDR3 is 15 residues long. The germline CDR1 and CDR2 sequences are SGHRS and YFSETQ. CDR3 sequence: CASTFNTGPTDTQYF. The CDR3, as DNA: TGCGCCAGCACCTTCAACACGGGACCCACAGATACGCAGTATTTT.

The chain carries TRBV29-1 and TRBJ2-1, with 12 bases matching TRBD2. The CDR3 runs 17 residues. Germline V gene data show CDR1 as SQVTM and CDR2 as ANQGSEA. With 4 bases clipped from V and 7 bases from J, the junction kept 14 bases outside the gene matches. The CDR3 loop is CSVVTSGSWMMGNEQFF. Written as DNA, the CDR3 is TGCAGCGTTGTGACTAGCGGGAGTTGGATGATGGGAAATGAGCAGTTCTTC.

J is TRBJ2-3 and V is TRBV4-2, with 10 bases lining up with TRBD2. The CDR3 consists of 16 residues. Trimming at V came to 3 bases and at J to 1 base, leaving 4 bases not matched to a gene. Germline V lookup: CDR1 LGHNA, CDR2 YNFKEQ. CDR3 sequence: CASSQRLAGRTDTQYF. The CDR3 nucleotides read TGTGCCAGCAGCCAGCGACTAGCGGGCCGCACAGATACGCAGTATTTT.

The rearrangement joins TRBV19 to TRBJ2-1; perhaps TRBD2 as D (5 bases). There are 15 residues in the CDR3. Trimming cost V 0 bases and J 3 bases, with 9 bases left between them. The V gene's germline CDR1 is LNHDA and CDR2 SQIVND (reference sequence). This CDR3 is CASSIDRRGYNEQFF. CDR3 DNA: TGTGCCAGTAGTATAGATCGACGGGGCTACAATGAGCAGTTCTTC.

The rearrangement joins TRBV15 to TRBJ2-1, with unresolved D. The V and J ends lost 0 bases and 8 bases respectively, with 11 bases between them. Germline assignment: CDR1 LNHNV and CDR2 YYDKDF (reference sequence). The CDR3 extends over 14 amino acids. In DNA, the CDR3 is TGTGCCACCAGCAGAGATTCCGGTTTGGATGAGCAGTTCTTC. Residues: CATSRDSGLDEQFF.

This clone was detected once. V and J are TRBV9 and TRBJ1-1; no clear D. V was clipped by 4 bases and J by 1 base, with 11 bases between them. The CDR3 is 14 amino acids. Germline values: CDR1 SGDLS, CDR2 YYNGEE. CDR3 DNA: TGTGCCAGCAGCCCCCCGGGAGGGAACACTGAAGCTTTCTTT. Translating gives CASSPPGGNTEAFF.

This clone was picked up one time. V and J are TRBV28 and TRBJ2-5; unclear D gene. The V gene lost 8 bases and the J gene lost 2 bases, with 12 bases spanning the gap. The CDR3 is made up of 13 amino acids. Looked up from germline, CDR1 is MDHEN and CDR2 is SYDVKM. The CDR3, as DNA: TGTGCCAGCTCTTCCTACAGTCAAGAGACCCAGTACTTC. Protein sequence: CASSSYSQETQYF.

This sequence joins TRBV7-2 and TRBJ2-2; 9 positions match TRBD2. The V gene's germline CDR1 is SGHTA and CDR2 FQGNSA. The CDR3 loop spans 14 amino acids. The ends lost 6 bases at V and 7 bases at J; junction bases unmatched: 6. The CDR3 loop is CASRIAGASGELFF. Here the CDR3 DNA reads TGTGCCAGCAGAATAGCGGGAGCAAGCGGGGAGCTGTTTTTT.

The rearrangement uses TRBV6-5 and TRBJ2-3; 10 bases agree with TRBD2. The trim removed 0 bases at V and 11 bases at J, leaving 5 bases unmatched. Germline assignment: CDR1 MNHEY and CDR2 SVGAGI. The CDR3 length is 14 residues. This chain's CDR3 is CASSYSDLAGGQYF. CDR3 sequence (DNA): TGTGCCAGCAGTTACTCGGATTTAGCGGGGGGGCAGTATTTT.

As for this clone: One junction end does not reproduce the germline sequence, and a read error may be involved. The V call is TRBV28, the J call TRBJ2-5; D is perhaps TRBD1 (5 bases). This CDR3 has 13 residues. Germline loops: CDR1 MDHEN, CDR2 SYDVKM. CDR3 in DNA: TGTGCCAGCGGATCGACAGCCCAAGAGTCCCAGTACTTC. Translating gives CASGSTAQESQYF.

This chain links TRBV4-1 with TRBJ2-7; possible D gene TRBD1, 6 bases. CDR1 is MGHRA and CDR2 is YSYEKL in the germline V gene. V shed 3 bases and J shed 2 bases, with 14 bases lying between them. The CDR3 is 15 residues long. CDR3 coding DNA: TGCGCCAGCAGCCACACGACAGGACTGGCCTACGAGCAGTACTTC. Its protein product is CASSHTTGLAYEQYF.

The J gene is TRBJ2-6, the V gene TRBV28; D uncertain. This CDR3 has 15 amino acids. V was trimmed by 5 bases and J by 0 bases, leaving 8 bases between them. Germline V gene data show CDR1 as MDHEN and CDR2 as SYDVKM. In nucleotides, the CDR3 is TGTGCCAGCAGTCCTCAAATCTCTGGGGCCAACGTCCTGACTTTC. This sequence encodes CASSPQISGANVLTF.